This record covers a single T cell receptor beta chain. The data were taken from a study of control samples from healthy donors and cancer patients. Generated by immunoSEQ multiplex PCR, the TCRdb table keeps only in-frame clones and is missing some. The sample records 350,000 to 450,000 clones, 90% being singletons. Germline values: CDR1 LGHNA, CDR2 YSLEER. There are 14 residues in the CDR3. V dropped 0 bases and J dropped 2 bases, with 4 bases sitting between them. The sample comprised PBMCs. The TCR sequence derives from a man between 40 and 49 years old with head and neck cancer. The chain employs TRBV4-3 and TRBJ1-4; D is ambiguous. The CDR3 coding sequence is TGCGCCAGCAGCCAAGACCTTACTAATGAAAAACTGTTTTTT. It translates to CASSQDLTNEKLFF.